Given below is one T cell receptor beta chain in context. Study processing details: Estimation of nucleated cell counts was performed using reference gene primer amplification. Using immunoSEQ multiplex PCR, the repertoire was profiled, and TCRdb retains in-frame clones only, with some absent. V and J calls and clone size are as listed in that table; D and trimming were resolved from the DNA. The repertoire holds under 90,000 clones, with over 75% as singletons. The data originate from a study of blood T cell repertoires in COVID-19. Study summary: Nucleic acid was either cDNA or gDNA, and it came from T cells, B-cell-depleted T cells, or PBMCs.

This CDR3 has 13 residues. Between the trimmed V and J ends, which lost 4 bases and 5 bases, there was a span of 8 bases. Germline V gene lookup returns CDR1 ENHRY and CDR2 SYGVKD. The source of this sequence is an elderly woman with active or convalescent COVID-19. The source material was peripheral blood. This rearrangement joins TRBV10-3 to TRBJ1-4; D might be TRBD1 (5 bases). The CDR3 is CAISVDTNEKLFF. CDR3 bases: TGTGCCATCAGTGTGGACACAAATGAAAAACTGTTTTTT.